The 24 T cell receptor beta chains below all came from one sample that was sequenced in a study of T cell responses to AZD1222 COVID-19 vaccine. Sequencing used immunoSEQ multiplex PCR; TCRdb keeps in-frame clones, though not all of them. The table shows about 78,000 clones, with roughly 87% occurring only once. The material was peripheral blood, obtained on day 0 of AZD1222 vaccination. These TCRs come from an adult in good health.

The rearrangement uses TRBV29-1 and TRBJ2-1, with no clear D. Germline-derived CDR1 and CDR2 are SQVTM and ANQGSEA. Trimming stripped 5 bases from V and 0 bases from J, with 5 bases between. The CDR3 is 12 residues long. The CDR3: CSVLSSYNEQFF. The CDR3 coding sequence is TGCAGCGTTCTAAGCTCCTACAATGAGCAGTTCTTC.

This clone was detected only once. This sequence joins TRBV6-6 and TRBJ1-2; D may be TRBD1 (6 bases). V was pared by 1 base and J by 7 bases, with 13 bases between. Germline values: CDR1 MNHNY, CDR2 SVGAGI (reference sequence). This CDR3 is 14 amino acids long. CDR3 nucleotides: TGTGCCAGCAGTTACTTGCCATTGACAGGTGGCTACACCTTC. Translated, it gives CASSYLPLTGGYTF.

This chain links TRBV7-9 with TRBJ2-5; the D is unclear. The CDR3 runs 13 residues. V shed 7 bases and J shed 8 bases, with 17 bases lying between them. The V gene's germline CDR1 is SEHNR and CDR2 FQNEAQ (reference sequence). The CDR3 DNA reads as TGTGCCAGCATCGATAGTCCAAAGGAAACCCAGTACTTC. It yields the protein CASIDSPKETQYF.

CDR3: CASSPRLVAYEQYF. CDR3 DNA: TGTGCCAGCAGCCCAAGACTAGTAGCCTACGAGCAGTACTTC. The V gene is TRBV7-2, the J gene TRBJ2-7; possibly TRBD2 for D (6 bases). Germline V gives CDR1 SGHTA, CDR2 FQGNSA. The CDR3 runs 14 residues. Trimming cost V 5 bases and J 2 bases, with 13 bases left between them.

The chain carries TRBV3-1 (or the pseudogene TRBV3-2) and TRBJ2-3, with 10 bases aligning to TRBD1. Germline V gene data show CDR1 as LGHDT and CDR2 as YNNKEL (reference sequence). V gave up 1 base and J gave up 4 bases; unmatched junction bases: 5. CDR3 length equals 16 residues. CDR3 loop: CASSQVTGGAADTQYF. The CDR3 DNA follows: TGTGCCAGCAGCCAAGTGACAGGGGGCGCGGCAGATACGCAGTATTTT.

The chain uses TRBV2 and TRBJ2-1; D possibly matches TRBD1 or TRBD2 (7 bases each). V was clipped by 6 bases and J by 15 bases, with 15 bases between them. Germline V CDR1 and CDR2: SNHLY, FYNNEI. The CDR3 totals 11 residues. The CDR3 is CASSREAGGFF. In DNA form, the CDR3 reads TGTGCCAGCAGCCGGGAGGCAGGGGGGTTCTTC.

The chain combines TRBV27 with TRBJ2-1; D could derive from TRBD1 or TRBD2 (5 bases each). The CDR3 totals 15 residues. V was trimmed by 3 bases and J by 7 bases, leaving 16 bases between them. Germline V gives CDR1 MNHEY, CDR2 SMNVEV (reference sequence). The CDR3 DNA is TGTGCCAGCAGTTTTGGTGCGGAGAGGGGAAATGAGCAGTTCTTC. This encodes CASSFGAERGNEQFF.

The gene calls are TRBV6-5 and TRBJ1-4, with D possibly matching TRBD1 (5 bases). Germline V gives CDR1 MNHEY, CDR2 SVGAGI. The CDR3 spans 14 residues. The V gene lost 4 bases and the J gene lost 14 bases, with 20 bases spanning the gap. The CDR3 protein is CASSSPGDGVGLFF. DNA for the CDR3: TGTGCCAGCAGTTCGCCGGGGGACGGCGTAGGGCTGTTTTTT.

About this clone: Other nucleotide sequences in the sample specify the same CDR3. The chain joins TRBV18 to TRBJ1-1; D call uncertain. V lost 3 bases and J lost 1, with 6 bases in between. CDR3 length: 13 residues. Germline V gives CDR1 KGHSH, CDR2 LQKENI. The CDR3 region has the DNA TGTGCCAGCTCACCCGGCCAGAACACTGAAGCTTTCTTT. Encoded protein: CASSPGQNTEAFF. The entire variable domain, with the rest obtained from reference TRBV18 and TRBJ1-1, is as follows: NAGVMQNPRHLVRRRGQEARLRCSPMKGHSHVYWYRQLPEEGLKFMVYLQKENIIDESGMPKERFSAEFPKEGPSILRIQQVVRGDSAAYFCASSPGQNTEAFFGQGTRLTVV.

This CDR3 reads CASSFSSGTYYNEQFF. As DNA, the CDR3 is TGTGCCAGCAGCTTTTCTAGCGGGACTTACTACAATGAGCAGTTCTTC. This chain joins TRBV27 and TRBJ2-1, with TRBD2 matching 9 bases. V was pared by 6 bases and J by 3 bases, with 9 bases of the junction left unmatched. The V gene's germline CDR1 is MNHEY and CDR2 SMNVEV (reference sequence). This CDR3 comprises 16 residues.

V and J are TRBV11-3 and TRBJ2-1, with 9 bases aligning to TRBD2. The germline V gene encodes CDR1 SGHNT and CDR2 YENEEA. The CDR3 has 15 amino acids. Losses at the gene ends were 5 bases for V and 5 bases for J; bases not matched to a gene: 7. CDR3 coding DNA: TGTGCCAGCAGCACGACTAGCGGAAGTAACAATGAGCAGTTCTTC. Translated, it gives CASSTTSGSNNEQFF.

This clone was counted once. The genes are TRBV7-3 and TRBJ1-2; perhaps TRBD1 as D (6 bases). Per the germline V gene, CDR1 is SGHTA and CDR2 is FQGTGA. Trimming left V 0 bases short and J 3 bases short, with 20 bases between. The CDR3 totals 18 residues. The CDR3 spells CASSLTPASKGGDYGYTF. CDR3 in DNA: TGTGCCAGCAGCTTAACCCCAGCGAGTAAGGGGGGAGACTATGGCTACACCTTC. Variable domain in full (rest from reference TRBV7-3 and TRBJ1-2): GAGVSQTPSNKVTEKGKYVELRCDPISGHTALYWYRQSLGQGPEFLIYFQGTGAADDSGLPNDRFFAVRPEGSVSTLKIQRTERGDSAVYLCASSLTPASKGGDYGYTFGSGTRLTVV.

The chain links TRBV18 to TRBJ2-2; TRBD1 agrees at 10 bases. This CDR3 has 17 residues. The V segment lost 4 bases and the J segment 2 bases; nucleotides outside the gene matches: 7. Germline CDR1 is KGHSH and CDR2 is LQKENI. This CDR3 reads CASSRGRTGGNTGELFF. DNA of the CDR3: TGTGCCAGCTCACGAGGCCGGACAGGGGGAAACACCGGGGAGCTGTTTTTT.

The chain is built from TRBV7-6 and TRBJ2-1, with 9 bases lining up with TRBD2. Per germline, CDR1 SGHVS and CDR2 FNYEAQ. V dropped 1 base and J dropped 7; count of bases not matched to a gene: 14. The CDR3 sequence is 18 residues long. This CDR3 reads CASSLDPLRREGRNEQFF. CDR3 in DNA: TGTGCCAGCAGCTTAGACCCCTTACGGCGGGAGGGCCGGAATGAGCAGTTCTTC. Based on the CDR3 plus reference TRBV7-6 and TRBJ2-1, the full variable domain is GAGVSQSPRYKVTKRGQDVALRCDPISGHVSLYWYRQALGQGPEFLTYFNYEAQQDKSGLPNDRFSAERPEGSISTLTIQRTEQRDSAMYRCASSLDPLRREGRNEQFFGPGTRLTVL.

The V call is TRBV3-1 (or the pseudogene TRBV3-2), the J call TRBJ2-7; no definite D call. Trimming removed 2 bases from V and 3 bases from J, with 5 bases in between. This CDR3 has 12 amino acids. Per germline, CDR1 LGHDT and CDR2 YNNKEL (reference sequence). The CDR3 DNA reads as TGTGCCAGCAGCCAATCCCTCTACGAGCAGTACTTC. Amino acids: CASSQSLYEQYF.

The chain recombines TRBV6-5 with TRBJ1-1; no clear D. The CDR3 covers 14 residues. V was trimmed by 7 bases and J by 3 bases, leaving 15 bases between them. CDR1 is MNHEY, CDR2 SVGAGI, per germline. Here the CDR3 reads CASTSPGGYTEAFF. In DNA, the CDR3 is TGTGCCAGCACCTCCCCGGGTGGGTACACTGAAGCTTTCTTT.

The V call is TRBV5-4, the J call TRBJ2-7; TRBD2 matches 7 bases. The CDR3 extends over 14 amino acids. Per the germline V gene, CDR1 is SGHNT and CDR2 is YYREEE (reference sequence). The V gene end was trimmed by 4 bases and the J gene end by 2 bases; junction bases not matched to a gene: 6. CDR3 amino acids: CASSLGGGTYEQYF. The CDR3, as DNA: TGTGCCAGCAGCCTCGGCGGGGGAACCTACGAGCAGTACTTC.

The chain has TRBV7-8 and TRBJ1-5; D call uncertain. V was trimmed by 9 bases and J by 2 bases, leaving 20 bases between them. The CDR3 extends over 16 amino acids. Germline V gives CDR1 SGHVS, CDR2 FQNEAQ. CDR3 in amino acids: CASSRFETRGNQPQHF. The CDR3 nucleotides read TGTGCCAGTAGCAGGTTCGAAACGAGAGGCAATCAGCCCCAGCATTTT.

This chain connects TRBV3-1 (or the pseudogene TRBV3-2) to TRBJ2-1; no reliable D call. CDR3 length equals 12 residues. Germline V CDR1 and CDR2: LGHDT, YNNKEL (reference sequence). Trimming shortened V by 1 base and J by 9 bases, and 7 bases separated the two germline ends. CDR3 region: CASSQVGPEQFF. In DNA, the CDR3 is TGTGCCAGCAGCCAAGTAGGGCCTGAGCAGTTCTTC.

Comment on this clone: An end of the junction does not agree with germline; a read error may underlie this. The chain couples TRBV4-2 to TRBJ2-5, with D possibly matching TRBD1 (6 bases). CDR3 size: 16 residues. The V gene's germline CDR1 is LGHNA and CDR2 YNFKEQ. The CDR3 region has the DNA TGTGCCAGCAGCCAAGAACTCTCGGGGACAAGAGAGTCCCAGTACTTC. Its translation: CASSQELSGTRESQYF.

J is TRBJ1-2 and V is TRBV19; a possible D gene is TRBD1 (5 bases). With 3 bases removed from V and 2 bases from J, the gap between germline ends came to 10 bases. The germline V gene has CDR1 LNHDA and CDR2 SQIVND (reference sequence). The CDR3 is 14 residues long. DNA for the CDR3: TGTGCCAGTAGTATTGGTCAGGGAAACTATGGCTACACCTTC. Encoded protein: CASSIGQGNYGYTF.

CDR3 in amino acids: CASSSPMDPPPMNTEAFF. The CDR3 DNA follows: TGTGCCAGCAGCTCGCCGATGGACCCCCCGCCTATGAACACTGAAGCTTTCTTT. The chain joins TRBV11-2 to TRBJ1-1; D uncertain. CDR3 length equals 18 residues. Germline loops: CDR1 SGHAT, CDR2 FQNNGV. V dropped 4 bases and J dropped 0 bases, with 21 bases sitting between them. The whole variable domain, filled in from reference TRBV11-2 and TRBJ1-1, reads EAGVAQSPRYKIIEKRQSVAFWCNPISGHATLYWYQQILGQGPKLLIQFQNNGVVDDSQLPKDRFSAERLKGVDSTLKIQPAKLEDSAVYLCASSSPMDPPPMNTEAFFGQGTRLTVV.

V and J are TRBV2 and TRBJ2-3, with D perhaps given as TRBD1 or TRBD2 (6 bases each). There are 13 residues in the CDR3. Trimming removed 7 bases from V and 14 bases from J, with 22 bases in between. The germline V gene encodes CDR1 SNHLY and CDR2 FYNNEI. The CDR3 protein is CASTRGHPEIGYF. The DNA for the CDR3 is TGTGCCAGCACCCGGGGGCACCCCGAGATCGGGTATTTT.

The CDR3 sequence: CASSAGPGQQNIQYF. The CDR3 bases are TGTGCCAGCAGCGCAGGCCCGGGACAGCAAAACATTCAGTACTTC. The gene calls are TRBV9 and TRBJ2-4, with 7 bases identical to TRBD1. Germline V gives CDR1 SGDLS, CDR2 YYNGEE. V shed 3 bases, J shed 5 bases, and the junction held 8 bases outside the gene matches. The CDR3 consists of 15 residues.